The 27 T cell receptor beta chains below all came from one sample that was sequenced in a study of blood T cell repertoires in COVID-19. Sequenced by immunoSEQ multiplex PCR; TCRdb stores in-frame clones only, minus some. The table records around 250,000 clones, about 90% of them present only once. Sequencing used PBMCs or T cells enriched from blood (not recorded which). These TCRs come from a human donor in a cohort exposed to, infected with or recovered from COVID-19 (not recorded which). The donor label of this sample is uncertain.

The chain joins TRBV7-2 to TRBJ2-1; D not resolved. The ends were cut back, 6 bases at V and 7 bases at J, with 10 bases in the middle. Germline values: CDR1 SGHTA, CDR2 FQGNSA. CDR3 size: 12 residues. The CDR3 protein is CASSLVGNEQFF. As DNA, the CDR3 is TGTGCCAGCAGTCTAGTGGGTAATGAGCAGTTCTTC.

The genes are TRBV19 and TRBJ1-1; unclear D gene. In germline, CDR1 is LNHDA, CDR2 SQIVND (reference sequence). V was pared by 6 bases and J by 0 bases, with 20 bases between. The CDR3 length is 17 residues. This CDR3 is CASRELRGRLVNTEAFF. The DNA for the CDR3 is TGTGCCAGTAGGGAACTGAGAGGGAGATTGGTGAACACTGAAGCTTTCTTT.

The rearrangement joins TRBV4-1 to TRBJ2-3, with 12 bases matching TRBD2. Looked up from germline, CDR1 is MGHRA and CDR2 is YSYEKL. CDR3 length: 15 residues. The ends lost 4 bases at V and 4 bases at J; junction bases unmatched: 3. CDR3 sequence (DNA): TGCGCCAGCAGCCTACTAGCGGGGGGCGCAGATACGCAGTATTTT. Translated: CASSLLAGGADTQYF.

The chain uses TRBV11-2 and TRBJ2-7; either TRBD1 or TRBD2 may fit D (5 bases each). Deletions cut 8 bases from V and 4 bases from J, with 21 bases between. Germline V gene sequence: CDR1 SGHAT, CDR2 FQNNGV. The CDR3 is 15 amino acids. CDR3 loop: CASSLGAGQAYEQYF. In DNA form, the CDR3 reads TGTGCCAGCTCCTTAGGGGCGGGCCAAGCTTACGAGCAGTACTTC.

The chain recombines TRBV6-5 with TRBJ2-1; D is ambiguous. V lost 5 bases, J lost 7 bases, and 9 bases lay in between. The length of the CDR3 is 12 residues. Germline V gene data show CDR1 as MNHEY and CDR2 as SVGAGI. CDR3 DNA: TGTGCCAGCAGTACCACAGTAAATGAGCAGTTCTTC. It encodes CASSTTVNEQFF.

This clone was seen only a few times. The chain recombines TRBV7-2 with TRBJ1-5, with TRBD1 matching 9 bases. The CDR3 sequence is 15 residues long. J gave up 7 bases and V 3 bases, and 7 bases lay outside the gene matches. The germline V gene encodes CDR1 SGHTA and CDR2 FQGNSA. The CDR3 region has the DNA TGTGCCAGCAGCTTCAACGACAGGGGGGGACAGCCCCAGCATTTT. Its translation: CASSFNDRGGQPQHF.

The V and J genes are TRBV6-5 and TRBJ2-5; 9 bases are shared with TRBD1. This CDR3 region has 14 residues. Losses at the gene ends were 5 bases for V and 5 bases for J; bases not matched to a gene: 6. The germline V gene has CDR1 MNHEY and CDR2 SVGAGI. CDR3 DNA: TGTGCCAGCAGTCAACAGGGGGCGCGGGAGACCCAGTACTTC. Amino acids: CASSQQGARETQYF.

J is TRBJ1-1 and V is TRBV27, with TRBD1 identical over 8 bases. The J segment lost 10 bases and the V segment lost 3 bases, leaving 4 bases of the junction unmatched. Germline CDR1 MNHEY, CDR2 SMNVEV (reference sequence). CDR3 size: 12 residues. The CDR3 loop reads CASSFRGRRAFF. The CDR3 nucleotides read TGTGCCAGCAGTTTCAGGGGGCGACGAGCTTTCTTT.

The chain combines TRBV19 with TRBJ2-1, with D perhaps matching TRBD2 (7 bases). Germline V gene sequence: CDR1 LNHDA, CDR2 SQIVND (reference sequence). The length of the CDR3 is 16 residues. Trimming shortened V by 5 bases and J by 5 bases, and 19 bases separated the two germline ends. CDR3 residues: CASSLRGRGANNEQFF. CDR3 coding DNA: TGTGCCAGTAGTTTAAGAGGACGGGGGGCTAACAATGAGCAGTTCTTC.

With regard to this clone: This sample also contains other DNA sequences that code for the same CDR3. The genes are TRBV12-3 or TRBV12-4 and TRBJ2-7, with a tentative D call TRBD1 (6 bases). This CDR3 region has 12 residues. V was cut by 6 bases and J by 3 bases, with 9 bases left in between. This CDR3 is CASSPDSYEQYF. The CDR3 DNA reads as TGTGCCAGCAGCCCGGACAGCTACGAGCAGTACTTC.

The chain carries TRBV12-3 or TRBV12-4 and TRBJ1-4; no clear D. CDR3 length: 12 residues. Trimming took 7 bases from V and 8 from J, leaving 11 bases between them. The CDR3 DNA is TGTGCCAGCACCTCTATTTCAGAAAAACTGTTTTTT. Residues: CASTSISEKLFF.

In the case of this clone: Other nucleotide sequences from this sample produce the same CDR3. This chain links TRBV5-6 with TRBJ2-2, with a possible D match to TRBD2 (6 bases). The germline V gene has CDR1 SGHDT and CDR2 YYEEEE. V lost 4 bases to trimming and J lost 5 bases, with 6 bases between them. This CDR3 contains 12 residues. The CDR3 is CASSRGTGELFF. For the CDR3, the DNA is TGTGCCAGCAGCCGGGGGACCGGGGAGCTGTTTTTT.

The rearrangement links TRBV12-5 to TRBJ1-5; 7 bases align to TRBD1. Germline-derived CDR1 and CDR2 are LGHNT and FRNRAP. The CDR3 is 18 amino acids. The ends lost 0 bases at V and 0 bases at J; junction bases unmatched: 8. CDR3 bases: TGTGCTAGTGGTTTGGTCCAAGGGGGCCAATATAGCAATCAGCCCCAGCATTTT. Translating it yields CASGLVQGGQYSNQPQHF.

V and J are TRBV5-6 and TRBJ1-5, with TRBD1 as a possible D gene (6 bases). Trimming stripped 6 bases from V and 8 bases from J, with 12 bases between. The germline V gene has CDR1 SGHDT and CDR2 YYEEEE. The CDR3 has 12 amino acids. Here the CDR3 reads CASTRGAEPQHF. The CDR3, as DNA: TGTGCCAGCACCCGGGGGGCTGAGCCCCAGCATTTT.

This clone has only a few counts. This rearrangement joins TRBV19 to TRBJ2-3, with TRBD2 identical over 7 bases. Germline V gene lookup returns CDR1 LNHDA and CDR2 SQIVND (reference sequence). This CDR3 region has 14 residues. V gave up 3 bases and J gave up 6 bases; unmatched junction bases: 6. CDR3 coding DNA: TGTGCCAGTAGTATTAGGGGAGGGAGGGATACGCAGTATTTT. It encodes CASSIRGGRDTQYF.

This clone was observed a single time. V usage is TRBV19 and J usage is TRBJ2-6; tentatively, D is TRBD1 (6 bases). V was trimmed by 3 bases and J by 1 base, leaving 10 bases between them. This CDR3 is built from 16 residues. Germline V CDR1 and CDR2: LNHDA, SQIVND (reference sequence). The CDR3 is CASSMYQGSGANVLTF. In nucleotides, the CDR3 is TGTGCCAGTAGTATGTATCAGGGGTCTGGGGCCAACGTCCTGACTTTC.

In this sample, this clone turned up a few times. DNA for the CDR3: TGTGCCAGCAGCCAAGGTGGGGGGTTGGAGACCCAGTACTTC. Amino acids: CASSQGGGLETQYF. The rearrangement links TRBV4-2 to TRBJ2-5; TRBD2 might be the D (6 bases). V lost 1 base, J lost 5 bases, and 11 bases lay in between. In germline, CDR1 is LGHNA, CDR2 YNFKEQ. The CDR3 is made up of 14 amino acids.

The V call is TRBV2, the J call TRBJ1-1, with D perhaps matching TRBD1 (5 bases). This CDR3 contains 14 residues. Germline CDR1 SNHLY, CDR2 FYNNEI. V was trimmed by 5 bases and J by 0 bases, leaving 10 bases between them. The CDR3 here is CASSKDRLNTEAFF. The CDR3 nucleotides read TGTGCCAGCAGTAAAGACAGACTGAACACTGAAGCTTTCTTT.

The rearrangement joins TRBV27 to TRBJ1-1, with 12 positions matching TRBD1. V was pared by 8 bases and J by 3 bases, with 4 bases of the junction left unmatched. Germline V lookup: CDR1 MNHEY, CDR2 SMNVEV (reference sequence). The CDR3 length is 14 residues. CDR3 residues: CASGWDRGHTEAFF. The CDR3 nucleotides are TGTGCCAGCGGGTGGGACAGGGGGCACACTGAAGCTTTCTTT.

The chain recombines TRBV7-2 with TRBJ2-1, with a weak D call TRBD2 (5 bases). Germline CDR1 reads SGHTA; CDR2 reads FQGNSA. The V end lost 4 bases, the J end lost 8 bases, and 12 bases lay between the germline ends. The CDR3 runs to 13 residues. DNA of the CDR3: TGTGCCAGCAGCTCGAGGGCGGGCCATGAGCAGTTCTTC. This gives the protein CASSSRAGHEQFF.

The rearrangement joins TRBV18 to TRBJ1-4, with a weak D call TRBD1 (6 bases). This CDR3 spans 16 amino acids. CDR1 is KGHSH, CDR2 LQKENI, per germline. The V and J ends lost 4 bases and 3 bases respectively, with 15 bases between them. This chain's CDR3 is CASSQSPQGANEKLFF. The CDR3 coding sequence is TGTGCCAGCTCACAAAGCCCACAGGGTGCTAATGAAAAACTGTTTTTT.

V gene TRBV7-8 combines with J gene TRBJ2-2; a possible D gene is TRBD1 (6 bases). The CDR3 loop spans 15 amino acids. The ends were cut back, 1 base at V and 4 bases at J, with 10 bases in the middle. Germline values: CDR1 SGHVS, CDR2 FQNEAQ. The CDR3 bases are TGTGCCAGCAGCTTAGTCCAGGGGAGCACCGGGGAGCTGTTTTTT. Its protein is CASSLVQGSTGELFF.

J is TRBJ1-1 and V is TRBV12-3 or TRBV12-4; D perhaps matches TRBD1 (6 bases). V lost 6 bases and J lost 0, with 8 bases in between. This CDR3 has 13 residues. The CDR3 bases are TGTGCCAGCAGCGGACAGATGAACACTGAAGCTTTCTTT. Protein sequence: CASSGQMNTEAFF.

Here the CDR3 reads CASSLEFSYGYTF. The CDR3 bases are TGCGCCAGCAGCTTGGAGTTCAGCTATGGCTACACCTTC. This sequence joins TRBV5-1 and TRBJ1-2; D remains unclear. CDR3 length: 13 amino acids. V was pared by 0 bases and J by 4 bases, with 7 bases between. Per the germline V gene, CDR1 is SGHRS and CDR2 is YFSETQ.

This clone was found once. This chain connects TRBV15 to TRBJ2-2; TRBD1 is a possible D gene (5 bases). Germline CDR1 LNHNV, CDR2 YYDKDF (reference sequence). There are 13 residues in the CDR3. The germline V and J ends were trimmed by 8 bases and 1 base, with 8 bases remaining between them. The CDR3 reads CATGQGNTGELFF. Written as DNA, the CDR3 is TGTGCCACCGGCCAGGGGAACACCGGGGAGCTGTTTTTT.

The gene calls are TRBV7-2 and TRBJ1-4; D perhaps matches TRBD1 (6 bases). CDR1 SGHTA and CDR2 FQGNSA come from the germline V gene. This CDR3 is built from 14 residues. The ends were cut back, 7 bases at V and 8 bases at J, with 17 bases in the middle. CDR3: CASNAPGHSEKLFF. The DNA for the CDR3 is TGTGCCAGCAATGCTCCGGGACATAGCGAAAAACTGTTTTTT.

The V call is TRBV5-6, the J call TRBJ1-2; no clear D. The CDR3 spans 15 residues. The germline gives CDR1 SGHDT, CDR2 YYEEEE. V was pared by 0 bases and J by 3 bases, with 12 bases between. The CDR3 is CASSLGSNLDYGYTF. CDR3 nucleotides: TGTGCCAGCAGCTTGGGTAGCAATTTGGACTATGGCTACACCTTC.